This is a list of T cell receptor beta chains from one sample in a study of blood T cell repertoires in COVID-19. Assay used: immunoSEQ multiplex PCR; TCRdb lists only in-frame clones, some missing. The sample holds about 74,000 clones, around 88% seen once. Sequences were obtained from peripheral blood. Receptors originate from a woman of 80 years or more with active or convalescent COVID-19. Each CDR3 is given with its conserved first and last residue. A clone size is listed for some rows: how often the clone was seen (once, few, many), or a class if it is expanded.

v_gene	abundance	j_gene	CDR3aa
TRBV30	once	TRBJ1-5	CAWSALAEPQHF
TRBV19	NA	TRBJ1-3	CASSMDNSGNTIYF
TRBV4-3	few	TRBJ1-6	CASSQVQDGSGYNSPLHF
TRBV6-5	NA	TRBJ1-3	CASISTTGPNTIYF
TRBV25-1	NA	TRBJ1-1	CASSGYGREAEAFF
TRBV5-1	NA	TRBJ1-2	CASSLRQGQNYGYTF
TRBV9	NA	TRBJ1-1	CASSLDSRNTEAFF
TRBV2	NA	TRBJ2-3	CASHNSPGTQYF
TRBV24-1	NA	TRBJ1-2	CATSDGGGVDGYTF
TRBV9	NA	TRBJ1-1	CASSVSGGPLGTEAFF
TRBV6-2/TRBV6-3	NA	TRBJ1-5	CASSYLDRGYQPQHF
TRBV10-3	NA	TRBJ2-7	CAISVGDSGRFDEQYF
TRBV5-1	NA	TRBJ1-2	CASSPGAAYGYTF
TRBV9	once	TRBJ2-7	CASSVGNRNYEQYF
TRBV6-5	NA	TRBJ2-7	CASTPVVLYEQYF
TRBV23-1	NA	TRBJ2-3	CASPQVGRGTDTQYF
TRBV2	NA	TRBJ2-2	CASRQGASGELFF
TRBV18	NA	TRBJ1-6	CASSPARGPSPLHF
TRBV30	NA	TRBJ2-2	CAWSKGLAGPGELFF
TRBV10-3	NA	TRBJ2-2	CAISERASGNTGELFF
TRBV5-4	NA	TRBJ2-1	CASSSGLAGVDNEQFF
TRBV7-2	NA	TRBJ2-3	CASSLFTSSGGRADTQYF
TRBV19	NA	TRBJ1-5	CASSGDPPGNQPQHF
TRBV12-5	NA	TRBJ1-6	CASGSWTGHARSPLHF
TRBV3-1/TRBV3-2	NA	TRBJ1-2	CASSPATGNYYGYTF
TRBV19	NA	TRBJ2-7	CASSKFSGTGGAYEQYF
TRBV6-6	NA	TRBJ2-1	CASRTGGEQFF
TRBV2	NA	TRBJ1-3	CASGQSEGNTIYF
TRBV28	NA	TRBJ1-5	CASSSLGQGRQPQHF
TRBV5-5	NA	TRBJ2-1	CASRASGGSYNEQFF
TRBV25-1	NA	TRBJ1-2	CASSELAGYGYTF
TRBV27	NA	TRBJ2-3	CASSSPGVSGETDTQYF
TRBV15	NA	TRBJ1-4	CATSRVRTANEKLFF
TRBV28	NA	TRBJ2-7	CASILGGLGHYEQYF
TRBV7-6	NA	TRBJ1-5	CASSLGQGFNQPQHF
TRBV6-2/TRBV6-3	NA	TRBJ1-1	CASNPGQKAFF
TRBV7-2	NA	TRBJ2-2	CASSWTKNYLNTGELFF
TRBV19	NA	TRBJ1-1	CASSIRPGVTEAFF
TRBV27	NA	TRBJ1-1	CASSPITGTGGNTEAFF
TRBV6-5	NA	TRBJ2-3	CASWEAITDTQYF
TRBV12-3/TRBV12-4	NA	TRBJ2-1	CASRSRGDEQFF